Detailed here is one T cell receptor beta chain. The antigen is undetermined. The data stem from a study of cytomegalovirus exposure and HLA in healthy donors. Study observations and caveats: Association of a missense DCLRE1C variant with TCR beta V- and J-gene trimming was reported in a later analysis. Reported performance of the classifier showed diagnosis of cytomegalovirus status with high specificity and sensitivity. Of the V segments, some could not be distinguished, including TRBV6-2 and TRBV6-3, and were excluded. CMV serostatus was the sole immune exposure information available.

The PCR contained 60 Vbeta and 13 Jbeta primers. Clones were sequenced by immunoSEQ multiplex PCR, and TCRdb holds only the in-frame ones, with some missing. The sample lists around 150,000 clones; 80% to 85% were seen once. V was trimmed by 7 bases and J by 4 bases, leaving 16 bases between them. The germline V gene has CDR1 MDHEN and CDR2 SYDVKM. The CDR3 has 14 residues. The TCR sequence derives from a male donor in good health and CMV-seropositive. The chain recombines TRBV28 with TRBJ2-5; D is possibly TRBD2 (6 bases). The specimen was PBMCs. The CDR3 nucleotides read TGTGCCAGCACGCAGGCGGGATTTCCAGAGACCCAGTACTTC. It specifies CASTQAGFPETQYF. The variable domain in full, with the rest retrieved from reference TRBV28 and TRBJ2-5, is DVKVTQSSRYLVKRTGEKVFLECVQDMDHENMFWYRQDPGLGLRLIYFSYDVKMKEKGDIPEGYSVSREKKERFSLILESASTNQTSMYLCASTQAGFPETQYFGPGTRLLVL.